The 3 T cell receptor beta chains below all came from one sample that was sequenced in a study of T-cell reconstitution after alpha-beta-depleted transplantation in children. Unique molecular identifiers were incorporated during preparation of the TCRbeta library. TCRdb called the PCR reads again in MiXCR, with one record for every CDR3 protein. Of around 250,000 distinct CDR3 sequences listed, around 7.8% are singletons. The specimen was PBMCs, mostly from graft donor cells, collected 180 days after TCRalphabeta/CD19-depleted stem cell transplant. Receptors were obtained from a male patient aged 10-17 years who had a stem cell transplant for acute lymphoblastic leukemia, so the T cells may come from the graft donor.

This clonotype was counted at least ten times. This sequence joins TRBV6-1 and TRBJ1-1; 7 bases match TRBD1. This CDR3 is 15 amino acids long. Per the germline V gene, CDR1 is MNHNS and CDR2 is SASEGT. V was clipped by 4 bases and J by 1 base; unmatched bases: 6. For the CDR3, the DNA is TGTGCCAGCAGTGCCGGGACAGCTAAGAACACTGAAGCTTTCTTT. Its translation is CASSAGTAKNTEAFF.

This clonotype has ten or more counts. The gene calls are TRBV5-5 and TRBJ2-6; D remains unclear. There are 17 residues in the CDR3. Trimming shortened V by 3 bases and J by 0 bases, and 13 bases separated the two germline ends. Per germline, CDR1 SGHKS and CDR2 YYEKEE (reference sequence). CDR3 sequence reads: CASSSHPLGSGANVLTF. CDR3 nucleotide sequence: TGTGCCAGCAGCTCCCACCCCCTAGGCTCTGGGGCCAACGTCCTGACTTTC.

The V gene is TRBV9, the J gene TRBJ2-3; 8 positions agree with TRBD2. The ends lost 0 bases at V and 3 bases at J; junction bases unmatched: 3. Germline V gene data show CDR1 as SGDLS and CDR2 as YYNGEE. The CDR3 has 15 residues. The CDR3 spells CASSVVVAGTDTQYF. The CDR3 DNA reads as TGTGCCAGCAGCGTAGTGGTAGCGGGGACAGATACGCAGTATTTT.